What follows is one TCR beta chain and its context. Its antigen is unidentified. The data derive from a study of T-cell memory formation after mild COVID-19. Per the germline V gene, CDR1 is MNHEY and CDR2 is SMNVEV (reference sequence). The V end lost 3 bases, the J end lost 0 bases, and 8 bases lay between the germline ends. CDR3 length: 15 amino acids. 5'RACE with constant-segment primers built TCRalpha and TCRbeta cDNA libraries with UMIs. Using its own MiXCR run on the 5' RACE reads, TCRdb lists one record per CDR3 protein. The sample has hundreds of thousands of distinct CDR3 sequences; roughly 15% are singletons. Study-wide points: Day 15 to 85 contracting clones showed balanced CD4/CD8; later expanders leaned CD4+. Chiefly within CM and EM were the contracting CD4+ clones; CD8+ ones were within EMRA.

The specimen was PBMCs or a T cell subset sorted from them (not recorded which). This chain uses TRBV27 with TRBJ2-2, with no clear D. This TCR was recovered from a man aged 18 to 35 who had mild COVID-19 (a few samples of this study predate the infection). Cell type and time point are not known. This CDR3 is CASSLSRANTGELFF. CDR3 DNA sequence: TGTGCCAGCAGTTTGAGCCGGGCGAACACCGGGGAGCTGTTTTTT.